This T cell receptor beta chain was found in a study of tumor-infiltrating lymphocytes in primary liver carcinoma. The overall study: Sample yields, roughly 3.5 to 7.13 million productive TCRbeta reads, were similar across the tissue types. General observations from the study: Against blood, tumors held a significantly higher top-250-clone fraction (p = 0.039).

It was unsorted whole blood that yielded blood RNA, and germline DNA was also extracted. Per the germline V gene, CDR1 is MDHEN and CDR2 is SYDVKM. The length of the CDR3 is 13 residues. A constant-region primer served to make TCR beta cDNA from roughly 480 ng total RNA. Three nested multiplex PCR rounds, a slightly modified ARM-PCR method, built the TCR beta libraries. Forward primers for TRBV1-TRBV30 and a C-beta reverse primer served the first two PCR rounds, at around 11 cycles each. MiXCR was run by TCRdb on the multiplex PCR reads, yielding one entry per CDR3 protein. The sample holds 330,000 or so distinct CDR3 sequences, about 61% seen once. On this clonotype itself: Its target is unknown. One junction end does not reproduce the germline sequence, and a read error may be involved.

The clonotype comes from a man aged 35 to 55 with primary liver carcinoma and hepatitis B virus infection. The gene calls are TRBV28 and TRBJ1-5; D gene uncertain. Sequencing was done on a sample of peripheral blood. For the CDR3, the DNA is TGTGCTAGCAAGCCACCGGGGAATCAGCCCCAGCATTTT. As protein: CASKPPGNQPQHF.